The T cell receptor beta chain described here comes from a study of shared clonotypes between healthy human individuals. Overall study findings and caveats: The small donor group covered limited genetic and exposure diversity.

CDR1 is GTSNPN and CDR2 is SVGIG in the germline V gene (reference sequence). V was trimmed by 2 bases and J by 2 bases, leaving 10 bases between them. CDR3 size: 13 residues. With unsorted samples, genomic DNA was obtained from 90 million to 95 million PBMCs. Sequencing used immunoSEQ multiplex PCR; TCRdb keeps in-frame clones, though not all of them. In the table there are approximately 460,000 clones, 77% of which are singletons. About this clone: What it binds is unknown.

This clonotype was sampled from a woman aged 40 to 50 in good health. Some clones in this sample may be carry-over from other donors' samples. Sequenced: PBMCs. The genes are TRBV30 and TRBJ2-7; D is ambiguous. CDR3 amino acids: CAWSHRITYEQYF. In DNA, the CDR3 is TGTGCCTGGAGTCACCGGATTACCTACGAGCAGTACTTC.